This TCR beta chain stems from a study of radiation and T cells in renal cell carcinoma. V was trimmed by 4 bases and J by 3 bases, leaving 20 bases between them. Germline V CDR1 and CDR2: SGHRS, YFSETQ. The CDR3 consists of 17 residues. This clone was observed a few times. Sequencing was performed with immunoSEQ multiplex PCR; in TCRdb, only in-frame clones are kept and a portion is missing. The repertoire holds some 15,000 clones, with roughly 50% as singletons. Treatment here: 15 Gy SBRT to primary tumor, nephrectomy 4 weeks later. The clonotype was recovered from a woman aged 60-75 years with renal cell carcinoma. Specimen: tumor tissue, collected from a patient whose treatment included radiotherapy and nephrectomy. The chain joins TRBV5-1 to TRBJ2-1; possibly TRBD1 or TRBD2 for D (5 bases each). DNA of the CDR3: TGCGCCAGCAGCATGGGGGAAGGGAACAGGTTCTACAATGAGCAGTTCTTC. Residues: CASSMGEGNRFYNEQFF.